A selection of T cell receptor beta chains follows, all from one sample in a study of identical twins. From the 5' RACE reads, TCRdb called clonotypes with MiXCR, one entry per CDR3 protein. The data show 250,000 to 350,000 distinct CDR3 sequences, about 8.9% seen once. Another study also made use of these data, one on yellow fever vaccine responses in identical twins.

The sequenced sample was memory (CD45RO+) T cells sorted from blood. These receptors were obtained from a woman aged 18-29 years in good health. Each CDR3 is given with its conserved first and last residue. The order of the fields is V gene, J gene, D gene, clone size, CDR3 DNA, CDR3 protein. A D gene is named only where the DNA matches it firmly. Size values are once, few and many counts, or a class for expanded clones, and some rows have none.

TRBV6-5	TRBJ1-4	TRBD1	few	TGTGCCAGCAGTTTCAGACAGGGAGATGAAAAACTGTTTTTT	CASSFRQGDEKLFF
TRBV12-3/TRBV12-4	TRBJ2-7	TRBD2	-	TGTGCCAGCAGGCCGGGACTAGCTGGAGAGCAGTACTTC	CASRPGLAGEQYF
TRBV4-1	TRBJ1-1	TRBD1	many	TGCGCCAGCAGCCTACGGACAGGGGGCGGTGGAGGGACTGAAGCTTTCTTT	CASSLRTGGGGGTEAFF
TRBV9	TRBJ1-6	-	many	TGTGCCAGCAGCGCACAGGGACGTAATTCACCCCTCCACTTT	CASSAQGRNSPLHF
TRBV27	TRBJ2-3	TRBD2	many	TGTGCCAGCAGACGTCTAGCGGGAGAGGGAGATACGCAGTATTTT	CASRRLAGEGDTQYF
TRBV7-6	TRBJ2-5	-	-	TGTGCCAGCGGCTTATCTCCACAGGAGACCCAGTACTTC	CASGLSPQETQYF
TRBV9	TRBJ2-3	TRBD2	many	TGTGCCAGCAGCGTAGGTGATGGGAGGGCCTGGGATACGCAGTATTTT	CASSVGDGRAWDTQYF
TRBV20-1	TRBJ2-7	TRBD2	few	TGCAGTGCTAGGGGCCCAGCGGGGTCCTACGAGCAGTACTTC	CSARGPAGSYEQYF
TRBV6-1	TRBJ2-3	TRBD2	-	TGTGCCAGCAGTGCCCGGACTAGCGGAGCCACAGATACGCAGTATTTT	CASSARTSGATDTQYF
TRBV7-9	TRBJ2-2	-	many	TGTGCCAGCAGCTTACAGGTCACCGGGGAGCTGTTTTTT	CASSLQVTGELFF
TRBV7-7	TRBJ2-3	-	-	TGTGCCAGCAGCCCCCTTTGGCAGACAGATACGCAGTATTTT	CASSPLWQTDTQYF
TRBV27	TRBJ2-3	-	few	TGTGCCAGCAGTCCCCCAACTAGGAGGCGTCCTTGCCCTATTACTCCAGATACGCAGTATTTT	CASSPPTRRRPCPITPDTQYF
TRBV12-3/TRBV12-4	TRBJ1-6	TRBD1	many	TGTGCCAGCAGTTCGGGACAGGGGTTCGGGAATCATTCACCCCTCCACTTT	CASSSGQGFGNHSPLHF
TRBV20-1	TRBJ2-7	-	many	TGCAGTGCTAGAGATTTAGGGATTTCGAACTACGAGCAGTACTTC	CSARDLGISNYEQYF
TRBV28	TRBJ2-3	-	few	TGTGCCAGCAGTTTGCTTTCGGGTGAGACAGATACGCAGTATTTT	CASSLLSGETDTQYF
TRBV19	TRBJ2-1	-	many	TGTGCCAGTGTGGGGGCAGGGGCCTACAATGAGCAGTTCTTC	CASVGAGAYNEQFF
TRBV3-1	TRBJ2-3	TRBD2	-	TGTGCCAGCAGCCCGCGCCCCCTACTAGCGGTTAGCACAGATACGCAGTATTTT	CASSPRPLLAVSTDTQYF
TRBV11-2	TRBJ2-3	-	few	TGTGCCAGCAGCCCCCAGACTGGAACCACAGATACGCAGTATTTT	CASSPQTGTTDTQYF
TRBV9	TRBJ2-1	-	-	TGTGCCAGCAGCCCCAGCCCCATCAATGAGCAGTTCTTC	CASSPSPINEQFF
TRBV20-1	TRBJ2-1	-	many	TGCAGTGCTCTTAGCGGTAGCTCCTACAATGAGCAGTTCTTC	CSALSGSSYNEQFF
TRBV2	TRBJ2-3	TRBD2	-	TGTGCCAGCAGTGATGGGGCGGGAGGGCCGACAGATACGCAGTATTTT	CASSDGAGGPTDTQYF
TRBV3-1	TRBJ2-1	-	-	TGTGCCTGCTCCCACCAACGGGGTTTGAGAGGTGGGAATGAGCAGTTCTTC	CACSHQRGLRGGNEQFF
TRBV28	TRBJ2-1	TRBD1	few	TGTGCCAGCAGCTACCCCTCACGAGGGACAGTGCAGTTCTTC	CASSYPSRGTVQFF
TRBV19	TRBJ2-3	-	-	TGTGCCAGTAGTATATACGGGGGAAGCACAGATACGCAGTATTTT	CASSIYGGSTDTQYF
TRBV3-1	TRBJ2-7	TRBD2	few	TGTGCCAGCAGCCAAGATGGGACTAGCGGGGACTACGAGCAGTACTTC	CASSQDGTSGDYEQYF
TRBV3-1	TRBJ2-1	-	-	TGTGCCAGCAGCCAATGGCGGGGCAGCTCCTACAATGAGCAGTTCTTC	CASSQWRGSSYNEQFF
TRBV3-1	TRBJ2-3	TRBD2	many	TGTGCCAGCAGCCAGGGTGGACTAGCCCTGGCCGCAGATACGCAGTATTTT	CASSQGGLALAADTQYF
TRBV18	TRBJ2-2	TRBD2	few	TGTGCCAGCTCACCGAACAGACTAGCGGGAGGCGCCGGGGAGCTGTTTTTT	CASSPNRLAGGAGELFF
TRBV27	TRBJ1-1	TRBD1	-	TGTGCCAGCAGTGCCCGGACAGGGCTGGGTGAAGCTTTCTTT	CASSARTGLGEAFF
TRBV5-1	TRBJ2-5	-	many	TGCGCCAGCGCTGGGTTTTCAGATCAAGAGACCCAGTACTTC	CASAGFSDQETQYF